One and the same sample provided the 9 T cell receptor beta chains below, sequenced in a study of memory CD4+ T cells and cytomegalovirus serostatus. The protocol was immunoSEQ multiplex PCR, while the TCRdb copy is restricted to in-frame clones and leaves out a portion. The table has about 82,000 clones, roughly 80% seen once. Single viable CD3+CD4+CD8-CD45RO+ cells were sorted as the memory CD4+ T cells. The sequenced material came from memory CD4+ T cells from blood. These TCRs come from an adult in good health and CMV-seronegative.

The chain uses TRBV28 and TRBJ1-2; maybe TRBD1 (6 bases). Looked up from germline, CDR1 is MDHEN and CDR2 is SYDVKM. V lost 5 bases and J lost 4, with 8 bases in between. The CDR3 is 12 residues long. The CDR3 region is CASSAGVYGYTF. CDR3 sequence (DNA): TGTGCCAGCAGTGCAGGGGTCTATGGCTACACCTTC.

The chain employs TRBV7-3 and TRBJ1-2; a weak D match, TRBD1 (5 bases). V was clipped by 1 base and J by 2 bases, with 14 bases between them. The CDR3 has 16 amino acids. CDR1 and CDR2 (germline): SGHTA, FQGTGA. The CDR3 nucleotides are TGTGCCAGCAGCTTAAATCCACCCGGGGCGAACTATGGCTACACCTTC. Protein sequence: CASSLNPPGANYGYTF. Variable domain in full (rest from reference TRBV7-3 and TRBJ1-2): GAGVSQTPSNKVTEKGKYVELRCDPISGHTALYWYRQSLGQGPEFLIYFQGTGAADDSGLPNDRFFAVRPEGSVSTLKIQRTERGDSAVYLCASSLNPPGANYGYTFGSGTRLTVV.

This chain uses TRBV4-1 with TRBJ2-3; TRBD2 aligns across 10 bases. The germline V gene encodes CDR1 MGHRA and CDR2 YSYEKL. The CDR3 sequence is 15 residues long. The J segment lost 7 bases and the V segment lost 6 bases, leaving 10 bases of the junction unmatched. The CDR3 region is CASSDTSGAGNTQYF. In DNA form, the CDR3 reads TGCGCCAGCAGTGATACTAGCGGGGCGGGGAATACGCAGTATTTT.

This clone was observed a few times. The chain combines TRBV19 with TRBJ2-6; the D gene is possibly TRBD2 (5 bases). V lost 1 base and J 1 base, leaving 14 bases between the germline ends. Germline lookup yields CDR1 LNHDA and CDR2 SQIVND (reference sequence). This CDR3 comprises 18 residues. The CDR3 protein is CASSIAPERVSGANVLTF. Here the CDR3 DNA reads TGTGCCAGTAGTATAGCTCCAGAGAGGGTATCTGGGGCCAACGTCCTGACTTTC.

V and J are TRBV6-5 and TRBJ2-2, with TRBD1 identical over 7 bases. This CDR3 spans 13 amino acids. Germline CDR1 MNHEY, CDR2 SVGAGI. The CDR3 DNA is TGTGCGACCGGGACAGCTAACACCGGGGAGCTGTTTTTT. Amino acid sequence: CATGTANTGELFF.

The chain recombines TRBV2 with TRBJ2-7, with 12 bases matching TRBD1. The CDR3 has 15 residues. Trimming at V came to 6 bases and at J to 7 bases, leaving 10 bases not matched to a gene. Germline CDR1 and CDR2: SNHLY and FYNNEI. The chain's CDR3 is CASSLRDRGRGEQYF. In nucleotides, the CDR3 is TGTGCCAGCAGCCTCCGGGACAGGGGGCGTGGGGAGCAGTACTTC.

This chain's CDR3 is CASSSSQTGTNSPLHF. The CDR3, as DNA: TGTGCCAGCAGTTCGTCCCAGACAGGAACTAATTCACCCCTCCACTTT. The genes are TRBV28 and TRBJ1-6; D is possibly TRBD1 (6 bases). The CDR3 has 16 amino acids. Looked up from germline, CDR1 is MDHEN and CDR2 is SYDVKM. Trimming removed 4 bases at V and 6 bases at J, with 16 bases between.

V usage is TRBV4-1 and J usage is TRBJ1-1; D unclear. V dropped 1 base and J dropped 6 bases, with 21 bases sitting between them. CDR3 length: 17 residues. Germline assignment: CDR1 MGHRA and CDR2 YSYEKL. For the CDR3, the DNA is TGCGCCAGCAGCCAAGGGAGTGGGTTCCGTCTAAGGGCTGAAGCTTTCTTT. Translating gives CASSQGSGFRLRAEAFF.

The chain joins TRBV6-4 to TRBJ2-7, with D possibly matching TRBD1 (6 bases). V lost 4 bases to trimming and J lost 2 bases, with 15 bases between them. The germline gives CDR1 MRHNA, CDR2 SNTAGT. The CDR3 is 15 residues long. The CDR3 reads CASSVNRAPTYEQYF. The CDR3 DNA reads TGTGCCAGCAGTGTTAACAGGGCCCCTACCTACGAGCAGTACTTC.